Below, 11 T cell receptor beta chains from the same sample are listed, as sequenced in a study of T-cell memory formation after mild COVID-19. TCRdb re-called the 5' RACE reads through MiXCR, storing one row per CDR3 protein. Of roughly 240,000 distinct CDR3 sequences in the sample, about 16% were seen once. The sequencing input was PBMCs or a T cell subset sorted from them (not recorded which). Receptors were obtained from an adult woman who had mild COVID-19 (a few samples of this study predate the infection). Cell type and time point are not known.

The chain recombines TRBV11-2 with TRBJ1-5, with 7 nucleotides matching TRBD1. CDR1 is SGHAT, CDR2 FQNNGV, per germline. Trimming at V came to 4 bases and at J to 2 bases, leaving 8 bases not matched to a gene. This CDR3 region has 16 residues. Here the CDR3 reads CASSSGGSSRNQPQHF. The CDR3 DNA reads TGTGCCAGCAGCTCAGGGGGTTCCTCGCGCAATCAGCCCCAGCATTTT.

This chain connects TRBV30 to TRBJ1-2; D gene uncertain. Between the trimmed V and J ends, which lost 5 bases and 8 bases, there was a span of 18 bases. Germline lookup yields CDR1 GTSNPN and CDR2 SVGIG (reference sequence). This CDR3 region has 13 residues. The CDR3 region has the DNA TGTGCCTGGGGGAAGAAAGGGATAGAAGGCTACACCTTC. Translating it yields CAWGKKGIEGYTF.

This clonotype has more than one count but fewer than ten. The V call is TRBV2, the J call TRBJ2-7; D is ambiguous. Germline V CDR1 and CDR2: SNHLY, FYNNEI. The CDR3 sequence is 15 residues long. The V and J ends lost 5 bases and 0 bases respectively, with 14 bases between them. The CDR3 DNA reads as TGTGCCAGCAGTCCACTATCATATAGCTCCTACGAGCAGTACTTC. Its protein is CASSPLSYSSYEQYF.

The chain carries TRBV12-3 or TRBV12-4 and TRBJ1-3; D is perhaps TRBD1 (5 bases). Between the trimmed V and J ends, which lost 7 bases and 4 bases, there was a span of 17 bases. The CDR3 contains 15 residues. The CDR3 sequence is CASITAGTGGNTIYF. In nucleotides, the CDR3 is TGTGCCAGCATCACCGCAGGGACGGGCGGAAACACCATATATTTT.

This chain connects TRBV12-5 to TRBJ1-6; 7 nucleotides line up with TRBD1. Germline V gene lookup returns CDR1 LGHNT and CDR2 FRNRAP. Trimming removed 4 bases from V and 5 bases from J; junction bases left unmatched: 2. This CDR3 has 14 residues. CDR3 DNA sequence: TGTGCTAGTGGTTCCGGGACAGATAATTCACCCCTCCACTTT. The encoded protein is CASGSGTDNSPLHF.

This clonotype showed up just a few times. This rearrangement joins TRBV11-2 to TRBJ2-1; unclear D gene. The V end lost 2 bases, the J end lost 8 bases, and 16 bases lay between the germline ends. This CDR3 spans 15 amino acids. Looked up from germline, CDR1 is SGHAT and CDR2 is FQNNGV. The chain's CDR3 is CASSLHRASGDEQFF. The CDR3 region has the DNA TGTGCCAGCAGCTTACATCGGGCTTCGGGCGATGAGCAGTTCTTC.

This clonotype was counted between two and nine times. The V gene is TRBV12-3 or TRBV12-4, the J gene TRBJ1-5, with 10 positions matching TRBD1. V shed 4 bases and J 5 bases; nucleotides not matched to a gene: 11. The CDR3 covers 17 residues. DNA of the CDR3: TGTGCCAGCAGTTCGCACGGGACAGGGGTTGTTTATCAGCCCCAGCATTTT. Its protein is CASSSHGTGVVYQPQHF.

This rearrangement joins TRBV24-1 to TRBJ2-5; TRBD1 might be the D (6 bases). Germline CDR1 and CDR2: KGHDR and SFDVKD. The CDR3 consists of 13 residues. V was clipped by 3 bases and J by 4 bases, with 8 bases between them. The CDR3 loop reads CATSDGTLETQYF. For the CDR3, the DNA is TGTGCCACCAGTGATGGGACACTAGAGACCCAGTACTTC.

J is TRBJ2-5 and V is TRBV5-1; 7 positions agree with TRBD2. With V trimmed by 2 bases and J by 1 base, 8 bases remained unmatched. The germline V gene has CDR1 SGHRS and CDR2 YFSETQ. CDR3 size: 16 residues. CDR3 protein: CASSFGALAAQETQYF. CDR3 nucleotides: TGCGCCAGCAGCTTTGGGGCGCTAGCGGCCCAAGAGACCCAGTACTTC.

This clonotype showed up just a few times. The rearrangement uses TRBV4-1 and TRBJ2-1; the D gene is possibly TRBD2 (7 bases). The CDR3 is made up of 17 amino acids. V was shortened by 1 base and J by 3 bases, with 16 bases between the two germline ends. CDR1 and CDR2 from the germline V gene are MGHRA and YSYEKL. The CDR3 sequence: CASSQGPQGRGYNEQFF. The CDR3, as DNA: TGCGCCAGCAGCCAAGGCCCCCAGGGGAGGGGCTACAATGAGCAGTTCTTC.

CDR3 coding DNA: TGTGCCAGCAGCCGTACTGACAGGGGGCGCTACTATGGCTACACCTTC. Residues: CASSRTDRGRYYGYTF. The rearrangement links TRBV11-2 to TRBJ1-2, with TRBD1 matching over 10 bases. Germline V lookup: CDR1 SGHAT, CDR2 FQNNGV. The CDR3 length is 16 residues. Trimming removed 5 bases from V and 3 bases from J; junction bases left unmatched: 9.